A selection of T cell receptor beta chains follows, all from one sample in a study of T cells in Graves' hyperthyroidism and ophthalmopathy. TCRdb redid the calling of the multiplex PCR reads with MiXCR, one entry per CDR3 protein. The repertoire holds about 200,000 distinct CDR3 sequences, with roughly 17% as singletons. Sequences were obtained from blood. The receptors were sampled from a woman between 50 and 59 years old with Graves' hyperthyroidism. CDR3s include the opening cysteine and the closing phenylalanine or tryptophan. Each record gives: J gene, V gene, CDR3 length, D gene, clone size, CDR3 DNA, CDR3 protein. The D gene is left open where the match is weak. Part of the rows lack a size; the others show once, few, many or a class for expanded clones.

TRBJ1-1 | TRBV12-3/TRBV12-4 | 14 | TRBD1 | many | TGTGCCAGCAGCCGTGGACAGGAGATGGGTGAAGCTTTCTTT | CASSRGQEMGEAFF
TRBJ2-7 | TRBV11-2 | 14 | TRBD1 | once | TGTGCCAGCAGCTCAGGGGGCGCCCCCTACGAGCAGTACTTC | CASSSGGAPYEQYF
TRBJ1-5 | TRBV12-3/TRBV12-4 | 14 | - | few | TGTGCCAGCAGTTTGAGAGACACTATGGGACCCCAGCATTTT | CASSLRDTMGPQHF
TRBJ2-3 | TRBV19 | 16 | TRBD2 | few | TGTGCCAGTAGTTTCCTACTAGCGGGAGAGGGAAATACGCAGTATTTT | CASSFLLAGEGNTQYF
TRBJ2-1 | TRBV5-1 | 16 | - | once | TGCGCCAGCAGCTCGGTGCAAGGGCGGGATGGCGATGAGCAGTTCTTC | CASSSVQGRDGDEQFF
TRBJ1-1 | TRBV29-1 | 13 | - | few | TGCAGCGTTGTGGCAGGGGTAGACACTGAAGCTTTCTTT | CSVVAGVDTEAFF
TRBJ2-3 | TRBV20-1 | 14 | TRBD2 | few | TGCAGCGAACTAGCGGGAGGGCCCAAAGATACGCAGTATTTT | CSELAGGPKDTQYF
TRBJ2-1 | TRBV2 | 13 | - | many | TGTGCCAGCAGTAGGAAGGCCTGGAATGAGCAGTTCTTC | CASSRKAWNEQFF
TRBJ1-5 | TRBV2 | 19 | TRBD1 | many | TGTGCCAGCAGTGAACTCCCCGGGACAGGACACCTAAATCTCCAGCCCCAGCATTTT | CASSELPGTGHLNLQPQHF
TRBJ2-5 | TRBV20-1 | 12 | - | - | TGCAGTGCTGGAGTAGCTTCCGAGACCCAGTACTTC | CSAGVASETQYF
TRBJ2-7 | TRBV11-2 | 15 | - | - | TGTGCCAGCAGCTACTACCGGGACTCGACCTACGAGCAGTACTTC | CASSYYRDSTYEQYF
TRBJ1-1 | TRBV20-1 | 12 | - | many | TGCAGTGCTACCGGGGGTTACACTGAAGCTTTCTTT | CSATGGYTEAFF
TRBJ2-1 | TRBV7-3 | 17 | TRBD2 | many | TGTGCCAGCAGCTTAGGGTCTAGCGGGAGTACCTACAATGAGCAGTTCTTC | CASSLGSSGSTYNEQFF
TRBJ1-2 | TRBV6-5 | 14 | - | - | TGTGCCAGCAGTTACGATACTAATAACTATGGCTACACCTTC | CASSYDTNNYGYTF
TRBJ1-5 | TRBV19 | 14 | - | many | TGTGCCAGTAGTAAAGGACACTCAAATCAGCCCCAGCATTTT | CASSKGHSNQPQHF
TRBJ1-6 | TRBV7-9 | 15 | TRBD1 | many | TGTGCCAGCAGCCTCGACAGGGCGTATAATTCACCCCTCCACTTT | CASSLDRAYNSPLHF
TRBJ2-5 | TRBV29-1 | 11 | - | - | TGCAGCGTTGAAGAAGGACTGGGCCAGTACTTC | CSVEEGLGQYF
TRBJ2-5 | TRBV18 | 14 | - | - | TGTGCCAGCTCACCACCGGCCAGGGTGGAGACCCAGTACTTC | CASSPPARVETQYF
TRBJ2-1 | TRBV7-3 | 20 | TRBD2 | - | TGTGCCAGCAGCTTAACGTTAGGACTAGCGGGAACGGCCCAATACAATGAGCAGTTCTTC | CASSLTLGLAGTAQYNEQFF
TRBJ1-6 | TRBV5-1 | 15 | TRBD1 | few | TGCGCCAGCAGCGACTGGACAGGGGATAATTCACCCCTCCACTTT | CASSDWTGDNSPLHF
TRBJ1-5 | TRBV6-6 | 13 | - | many | TGTGCCAGCAGTTACCTAGTAGATCAGCCCCAGCATTTT | CASSYLVDQPQHF
TRBJ1-5 | TRBV7-9 | 14 | - | many | TGTGCCAGCAGCTTAAGTCAGGGAAATCAGCCCCAGCATTTT | CASSLSQGNQPQHF
TRBJ1-2 | TRBV4-1 | 14 | - | - | TGCGCCAGCAGCCAAGCGACAGGTTCCTATGGCTACACCTTC | CASSQATGSYGYTF
TRBJ1-1 | TRBV20-1 | 13 | - | many | TGCAGTGCCCCGGGGAACGGGAACACTGAAGCTTTCTTT | CSAPGNGNTEAFF
TRBJ1-3 | TRBV20-1 | 18 | - | - | TGCAGTGCCAAAAGGGGGAACGGCAGGCGGCTCCTAGGAAACACCATATATTTT | CSAKRGNGRRLLGNTIYF
TRBJ2-3 | TRBV19 | 14 | TRBD2 | few | TGTGCCAGTAGTAGAGCGGGAAGCACAGATACGCAGTATTTT | CASSRAGSTDTQYF